This record covers a single TCR beta chain. The sample comes from a study of blood T cell repertoires in COVID-19. The overall study: COVID-19 samples collected from the United States, Italy and Spain covered acute and convalescent phases.

From germline, CDR1 is SNHLY and CDR2 FYNNEI. The CDR3 extends over 14 amino acids. V was shortened by 4 bases and J by 0 bases, with 7 bases between the two germline ends. Produced via immunoSEQ multiplex PCR; TCRdb's table is partial and in-frame only. This sample carries about 260,000 clones, approximately 89% of them seen once, and the ten largest clones take around 9.1%. Sequences were obtained from peripheral blood. This TCR was recovered from a man aged 35 to 55 who had recovered from COVID-19. This chain connects TRBV2 to TRBJ1-5, with D uncertain. The CDR3 coding sequence is TGTGCCAGCAGTGTGTTCAGTAGCAATCAGCCCCAGCATTTT. It codes for CASSVFSSNQPQHF. Variable domain in full (rest from reference TRBV2 and TRBJ1-5): EPEVTQTPSHQVTQMGQEVILRCVPISNHLYFYWYRQILGQKVEFLVSFYNNEISEKSEIFDDQFSVERPDGSNFTLKIRSTKLEDSAMYFCASSVFSSNQPQHFGDGTRLSIL.